This passage covers 8 T cell receptor beta chains from one sample sequenced in a study of molecular identifiers for immune sequencing clone quantification. TCRdb processed the PCR reads anew with MiXCR; each CDR3 protein has one entry. The top ten hold 0.85% to 0.9% of the sample, which has just under 650,000 distinct CDR3 sequences, about 20% seen once. The source material was naive CD8+ T cells from blood, with Jurkat cell RNA spiked in. Specified subset: FACS-sorted CD8+CD4-CCR7+CD45RA+ naive T cells. These receptor sequences come from a human donor in good health. Some libraries in this study had Jurkat cell RNA spiked in.

The rearrangement links TRBV19 to TRBJ2-3; D assignment may be TRBD1 or TRBD2 (5 bases each). Germline V gives CDR1 LNHDA, CDR2 SQIVND (reference sequence). V lost 3 bases to trimming and J lost 0 bases, with 10 bases between them. The CDR3 length is 15 residues. The CDR3: CASSMGVTSTDTQYF. DNA for the CDR3: TGTGCCAGTAGTATGGGGGTGACCAGCACAGATACGCAGTATTTT.

This clonotype has ten or more counts. The rearrangement joins TRBV4-3 to TRBJ2-1, with D uncertain. Germline CDR1 LGHNA, CDR2 YSLEER. Trimming removed 0 bases at V and 4 bases at J, with 7 bases between. The CDR3 spans 14 residues. The CDR3 spells CASSQDKGYNEQFF. CDR3 sequence (DNA): TGCGCCAGCAGCCAAGATAAGGGATACAATGAGCAGTTCTTC.

This clonotype was counted between two and nine times. The chain combines TRBV15 with TRBJ2-6; 9 nucleotides match TRBD1. Germline CDR1 reads LNHNV; CDR2 reads YYDKDF (reference sequence). The CDR3 totals 15 residues. J was trimmed by 4 bases and V by 4 bases; bases with no gene match: 2. The DNA of the CDR3 is TGTGCCACCAGCATACAGGGGGCCGGGGCCAACGTCCTGACTTTC. This codes for CATSIQGAGANVLTF.

This clonotype was recorded a few times. This chain uses TRBV7-9 with TRBJ2-2; the D call may be TRBD1 or TRBD2 (5 bases each). Germline CDR1 and CDR2: SEHNR and FQNEAQ (reference sequence). Trimming took 6 bases from V and 2 from J, leaving 10 bases between them. The CDR3 spans 14 residues. The CDR3 DNA reads TGTGCCAGCAGGGGGACGGAAAACACCGGGGAGCTGTTTTTT. Translating it yields CASRGTENTGELFF.

This clonotype was counted many times. The chain is built from TRBV12-3 or TRBV12-4 and TRBJ2-6; D unclear. This CDR3 region has 15 residues. Trimming cost V 5 bases and J 2 bases, with 10 bases left between them. The CDR3 spells CASSPPVTGANVLTF. DNA of the CDR3: TGTGCCAGCAGTCCTCCCGTTACTGGGGCCAACGTCCTGACTTTC.

This clonotype has at least ten counts. V is TRBV25-1 and J is TRBJ2-3; 10 nucleotides line up with TRBD2. Germline V lookup: CDR1 MGHDK, CDR2 SYGVNS. The CDR3 is 15 residues long. V was clipped by 7 bases and J by 4 bases; unmatched bases: 8. DNA for the CDR3: TGTGCCAGCACCGTCAGCGGGGGGGCGGCAGATACGCAGTATTTT. Encoded protein: CASTVSGGAADTQYF. The full variable domain, its missing parts supplied by reference TRBV25-1 and TRBJ2-3, is EADIYQTPRYLVIGTGKKITLECSQTMGHDKMYWYQQDPGMELHLIHYSYGVNSTEKGDLSSESTVSRIRTEHFPLTLESARPSHTSQYLCASTVSGGAADTQYFGPGTRLTVL.

V and J are TRBV12-3 or TRBV12-4 and TRBJ1-5; D might be TRBD1 (5 bases). The CDR3 sequence is 14 residues long. Trimming removed 5 bases at V and 9 bases at J, with 17 bases between. CDR3 region: CASSPWDRDRPQHF. For the CDR3, the DNA is TGTGCCAGCAGTCCCTGGGACCGCGATCGGCCCCAGCATTTT.

This clonotype was counted at least ten times. DNA of the CDR3: TGTGCCAGCAGTCACAAGGAGACCCAGTACTTC. It translates to CASSHKETQYF. The J gene is TRBJ2-5, the V gene TRBV6-2 or TRBV6-3, with D unclear. This CDR3 contains 11 residues. V lost 5 bases, J lost 5 bases, and 6 bases lay in between. From germline, CDR1 is MNHEY and CDR2 SVGEGT.